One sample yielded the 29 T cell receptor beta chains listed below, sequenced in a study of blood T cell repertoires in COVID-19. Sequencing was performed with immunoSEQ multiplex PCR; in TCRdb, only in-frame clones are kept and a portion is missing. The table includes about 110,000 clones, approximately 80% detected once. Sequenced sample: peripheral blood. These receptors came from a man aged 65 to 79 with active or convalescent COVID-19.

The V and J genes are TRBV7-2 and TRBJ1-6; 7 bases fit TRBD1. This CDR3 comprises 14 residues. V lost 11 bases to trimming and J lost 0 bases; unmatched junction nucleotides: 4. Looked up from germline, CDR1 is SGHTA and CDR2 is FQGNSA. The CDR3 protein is CAARGSSYNSPLHF. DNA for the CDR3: TGTGCCGCCAGGGGGAGCTCCTATAATTCACCCCTCCACTTT.

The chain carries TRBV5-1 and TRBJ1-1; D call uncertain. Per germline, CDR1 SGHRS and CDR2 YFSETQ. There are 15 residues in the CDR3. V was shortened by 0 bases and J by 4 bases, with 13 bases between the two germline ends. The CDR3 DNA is TGCGCCAGCAGCTTGGTTCCGGGTCCCTCCACTGAAGCTTTCTTT. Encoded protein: CASSLVPGPSTEAFF.

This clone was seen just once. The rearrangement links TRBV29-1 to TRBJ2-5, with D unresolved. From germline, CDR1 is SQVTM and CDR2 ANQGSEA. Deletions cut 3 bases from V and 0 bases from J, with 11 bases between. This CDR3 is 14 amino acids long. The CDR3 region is CSVDNSRDQETQYF. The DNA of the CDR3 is TGCAGCGTTGACAATTCGCGCGACCAAGAGACCCAGTACTTC.

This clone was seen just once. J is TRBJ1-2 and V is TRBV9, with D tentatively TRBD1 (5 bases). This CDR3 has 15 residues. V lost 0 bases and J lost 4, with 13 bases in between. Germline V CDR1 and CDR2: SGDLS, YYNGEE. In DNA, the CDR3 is TGTGCCAGCAGCGTAGGTCCTGGGCAGGGCTATGGCTACACCTTC. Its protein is CASSVGPGQGYGYTF.

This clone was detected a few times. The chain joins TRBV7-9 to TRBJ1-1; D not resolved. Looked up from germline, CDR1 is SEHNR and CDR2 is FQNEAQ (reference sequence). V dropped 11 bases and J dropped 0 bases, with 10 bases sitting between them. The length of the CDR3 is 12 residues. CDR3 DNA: TGTGCCTTAGTGGTCATGAACACTGAAGCTTTCTTT. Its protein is CALVVMNTEAFF.

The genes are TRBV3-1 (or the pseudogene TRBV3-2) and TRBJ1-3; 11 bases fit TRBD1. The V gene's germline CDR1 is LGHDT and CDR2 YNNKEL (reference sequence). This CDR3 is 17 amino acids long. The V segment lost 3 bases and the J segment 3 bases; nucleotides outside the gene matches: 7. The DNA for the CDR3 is TGTGCCAGCAGCCACCTATGGACAGGGGGCAGTGGAAACACCATATATTTT. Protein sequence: CASSHLWTGGSGNTIYF.

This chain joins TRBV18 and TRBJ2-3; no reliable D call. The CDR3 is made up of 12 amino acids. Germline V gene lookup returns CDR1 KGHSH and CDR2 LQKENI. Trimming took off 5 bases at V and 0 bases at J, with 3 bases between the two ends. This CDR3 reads CASSYSTDTQYF. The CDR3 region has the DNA TGTGCCAGCTCATATAGCACAGATACGCAGTATTTT.

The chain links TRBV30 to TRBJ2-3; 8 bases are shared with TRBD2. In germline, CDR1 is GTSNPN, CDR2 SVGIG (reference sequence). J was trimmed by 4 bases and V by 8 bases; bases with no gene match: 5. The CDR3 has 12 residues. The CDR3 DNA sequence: TGTGCCGCCGGGACTAGGGCAGATACGCAGTATTTT. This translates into CAAGTRADTQYF.

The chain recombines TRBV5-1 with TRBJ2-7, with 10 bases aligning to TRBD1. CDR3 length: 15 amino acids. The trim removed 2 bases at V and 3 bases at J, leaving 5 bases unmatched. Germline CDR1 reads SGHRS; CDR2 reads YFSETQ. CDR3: CASSFPGQGDYEQYF. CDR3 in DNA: TGCGCCAGCAGCTTCCCCGGACAGGGGGACTACGAGCAGTACTTC.

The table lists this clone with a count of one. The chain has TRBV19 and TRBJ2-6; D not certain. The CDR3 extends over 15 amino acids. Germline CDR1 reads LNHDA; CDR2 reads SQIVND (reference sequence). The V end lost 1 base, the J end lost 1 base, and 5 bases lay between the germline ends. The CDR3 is CASSIVSSGANVLTF. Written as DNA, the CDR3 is TGTGCCAGTAGTATAGTATCGTCTGGGGCCAACGTCCTGACTTTC.

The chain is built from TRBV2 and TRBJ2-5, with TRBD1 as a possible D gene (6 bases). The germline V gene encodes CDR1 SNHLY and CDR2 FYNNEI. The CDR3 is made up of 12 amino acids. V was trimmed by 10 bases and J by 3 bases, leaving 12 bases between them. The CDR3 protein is CATHRDKETQYF. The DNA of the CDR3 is TGTGCCACCCACAGGGACAAAGAGACCCAGTACTTC.

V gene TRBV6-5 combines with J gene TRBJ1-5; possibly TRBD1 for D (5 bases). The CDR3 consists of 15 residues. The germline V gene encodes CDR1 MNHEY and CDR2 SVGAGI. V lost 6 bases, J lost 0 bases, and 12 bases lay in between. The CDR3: CASRARQNSNQPQHF. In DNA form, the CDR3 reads TGTGCCAGCAGGGCCCGACAGAATAGCAATCAGCCCCAGCATTTT.

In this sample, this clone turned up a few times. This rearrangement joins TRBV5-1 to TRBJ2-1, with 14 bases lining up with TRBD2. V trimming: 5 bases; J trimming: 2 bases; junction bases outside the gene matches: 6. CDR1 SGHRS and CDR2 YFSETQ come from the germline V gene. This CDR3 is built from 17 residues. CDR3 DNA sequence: TGCGCCAGCAGTCGAGGACTAGCGGGAGGTCCCTACAATGAGCAGTTCTTC. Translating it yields CASSRGLAGGPYNEQFF. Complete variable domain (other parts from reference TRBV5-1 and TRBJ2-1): KAGVTQTPRYLIKTRGQQVTLSCSPISGHRSVSWYQQTPGQGLQFLFEYFSETQRNKGNFPGRFSGRQFSNSRSEMNVSTLELGDSALYLCASSRGLAGGPYNEQFFGPGTRLTVL.

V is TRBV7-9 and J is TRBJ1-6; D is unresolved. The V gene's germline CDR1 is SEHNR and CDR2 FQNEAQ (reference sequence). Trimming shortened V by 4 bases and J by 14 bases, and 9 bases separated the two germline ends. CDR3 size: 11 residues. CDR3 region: CASSSGISLHF. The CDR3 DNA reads TGTGCCAGCAGCTCCGGGATTTCCCTCCACTTT.

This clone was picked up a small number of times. CDR3 bases: TGCGCCAGCAGTGAATCTAGAAGACCCACACGCAATCAGCCCCAGCATTTT. Translation: CASSESRRPTRNQPQHF. This chain connects TRBV10-2 to TRBJ1-5; no reliable D call. The CDR3 length is 17 residues. In germline, CDR1 is WSHSY, CDR2 SAAADI. V was cut by 3 bases and J by 2 bases, with 17 bases left in between.

The CDR3 DNA reads as TGTGCCAGCCATAGCGGGCTTACAGATACGCAGTATTTT. Translation gives CASHSGLTDTQYF. The chain uses TRBV5-6 and TRBJ2-3; 7 bases are shared with TRBD2. From germline, CDR1 is SGHDT and CDR2 YYEEEE. After removal of 7 bases from V and 3 bases from J, the junction contained 5 bases not matched to a gene. The CDR3 runs 13 residues. Full variable domain (outside the CDR3, taken from reference TRBV5-6 and TRBJ2-3): DAGVTQSPTHLIKTRGQQVTLRCSPKSGHDTVSWYQQALGQGPQFIFQYYEEEERQRGNFPDRFSGHQFPNYSSELNVNALLLGDSALYLCASHSGLTDTQYFGPGTRLTVL.

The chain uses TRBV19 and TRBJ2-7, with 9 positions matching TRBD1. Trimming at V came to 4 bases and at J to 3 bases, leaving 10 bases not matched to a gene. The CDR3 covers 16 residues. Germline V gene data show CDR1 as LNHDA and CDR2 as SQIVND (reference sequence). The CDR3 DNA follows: TGTGCCAGTAGTACAGCAAGCGGGACAGGGAGCTACGAGCAGTACTTC. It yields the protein CASSTASGTGSYEQYF.

The CDR3 protein is CASSLGGRTSTDTQYF. CDR3 nucleotides: TGCGCCAGCAGCTTGGGGGGCAGGACCAGCACAGATACGCAGTATTTT. This chain joins TRBV5-1 and TRBJ2-3; D might be TRBD1 (5 bases). This CDR3 is 16 amino acids long. Germline assignment: CDR1 SGHRS and CDR2 YFSETQ. Trimming shortened V by 0 bases and J by 0 bases, and 11 bases separated the two germline ends. Full variable domain (rest looked up from reference TRBV5-1 and TRBJ2-3): KAGVTQTPRYLIKTRGQQVTLSCSPISGHRSVSWYQQTPGQGLQFLFEYFSETQRNKGNFPGRFSGRQFSNSRSEMNVSTLELGDSALYLCASSLGGRTSTDTQYFGPGTRLTVL.

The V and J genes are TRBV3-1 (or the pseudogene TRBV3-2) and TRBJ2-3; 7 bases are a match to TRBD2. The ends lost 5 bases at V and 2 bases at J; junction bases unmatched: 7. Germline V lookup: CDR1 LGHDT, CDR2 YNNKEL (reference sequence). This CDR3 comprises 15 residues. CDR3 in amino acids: CASSSRTRVTDTQYF. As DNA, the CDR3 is TGTGCCAGCAGCTCCAGGACTAGGGTCACAGATACGCAGTATTTT.

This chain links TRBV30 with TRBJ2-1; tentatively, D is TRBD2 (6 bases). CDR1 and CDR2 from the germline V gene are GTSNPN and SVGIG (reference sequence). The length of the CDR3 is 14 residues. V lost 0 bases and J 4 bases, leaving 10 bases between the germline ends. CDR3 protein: CAWSVASVYNEQFF. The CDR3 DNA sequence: TGTGCCTGGAGTGTAGCTAGCGTGTACAATGAGCAGTTCTTC.

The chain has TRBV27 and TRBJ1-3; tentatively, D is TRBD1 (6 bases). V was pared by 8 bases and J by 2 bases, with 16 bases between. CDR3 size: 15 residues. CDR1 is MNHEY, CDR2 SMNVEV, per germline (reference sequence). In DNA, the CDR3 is TGTGCCAGCGGGACATCACAGGGAGCTGGAAACACCATATATTTT. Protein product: CASGTSQGAGNTIYF.

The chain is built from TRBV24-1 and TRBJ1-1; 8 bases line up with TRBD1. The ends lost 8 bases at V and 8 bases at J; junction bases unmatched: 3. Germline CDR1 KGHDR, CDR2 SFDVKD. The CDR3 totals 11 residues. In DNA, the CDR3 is TGTGCCACCAAGGACAGGGTAGAAGCTTTCTTT. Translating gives CATKDRVEAFF.

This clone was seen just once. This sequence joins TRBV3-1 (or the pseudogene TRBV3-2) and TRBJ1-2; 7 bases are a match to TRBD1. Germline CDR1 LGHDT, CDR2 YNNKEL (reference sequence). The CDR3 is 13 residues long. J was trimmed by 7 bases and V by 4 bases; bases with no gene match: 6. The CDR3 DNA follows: TGTGCCAGCAGCCTCACAGGGGACGCTGGCTACACCTTC. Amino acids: CASSLTGDAGYTF.

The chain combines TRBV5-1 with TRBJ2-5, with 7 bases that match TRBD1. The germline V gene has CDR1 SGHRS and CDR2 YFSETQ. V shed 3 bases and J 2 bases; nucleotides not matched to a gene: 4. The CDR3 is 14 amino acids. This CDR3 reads CASSSTGQQETQYF. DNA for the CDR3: TGCGCCAGCAGCTCGACGGGACAGCAAGAGACCCAGTACTTC. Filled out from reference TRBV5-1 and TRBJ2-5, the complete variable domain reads KAGVTQTPRYLIKTRGQQVTLSCSPISGHRSVSWYQQTPGQGLQFLFEYFSETQRNKGNFPGRFSGRQFSNSRSEMNVSTLELGDSALYLCASSSTGQQETQYFGPGTRLLVL.

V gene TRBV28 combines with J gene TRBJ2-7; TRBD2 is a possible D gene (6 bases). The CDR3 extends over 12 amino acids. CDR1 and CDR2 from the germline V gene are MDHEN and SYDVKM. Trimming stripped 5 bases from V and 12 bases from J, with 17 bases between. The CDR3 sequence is CASSAGPKSRYF. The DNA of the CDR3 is TGTGCCAGCAGTGCGGGGCCGAAAAGCAGGTACTTC.

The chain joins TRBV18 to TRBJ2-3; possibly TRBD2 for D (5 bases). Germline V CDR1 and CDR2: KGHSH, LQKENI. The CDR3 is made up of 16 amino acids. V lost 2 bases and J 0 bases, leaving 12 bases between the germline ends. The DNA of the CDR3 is TGTGCCAGCTCACCAAAGGTTGCGGGTAGCACAGATACGCAGTATTTT. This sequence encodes CASSPKVAGSTDTQYF.

This CDR3 is CASSPTTGDGYTF. In DNA form, the CDR3 reads TGTGCCAGCAGCCCCACGACAGGGGACGGCTACACCTTC. This sequence joins TRBV7-8 and TRBJ1-2, with 8 bases aligning to TRBD1. CDR3 length: 13 residues. The germline V gene has CDR1 SGHVS and CDR2 FQNEAQ. J lost 8 bases, V lost 5 bases, and 7 bases had no gene match.

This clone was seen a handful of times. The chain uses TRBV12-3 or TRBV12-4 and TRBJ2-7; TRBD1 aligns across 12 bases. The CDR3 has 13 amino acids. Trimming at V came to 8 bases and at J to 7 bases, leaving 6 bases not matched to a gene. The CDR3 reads CASQRDRGQEQYF. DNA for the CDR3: TGTGCCAGCCAGAGGGACAGGGGGCAAGAGCAGTACTTC.

This chain's CDR3 is CASSDSRGGRGYTF. CDR3 in DNA: TGTGCCAGCAGTGACTCCAGGGGCGGGCGGGGCTACACCTTC. The chain employs TRBV13 and TRBJ1-2; possible D gene TRBD1, 6 bases. Trimming took off 6 bases at V and 8 bases at J, with 19 bases between the two ends. The CDR3 runs 14 residues. The germline gives CDR1 PRHDT, CDR2 FYEKMQ (reference sequence).